The clone carrying this T cell receptor beta chain has just one count. The J segment lost 3 bases and the V segment lost 3 bases, leaving 2 bases of the junction unmatched. This CDR3 has 13 residues. The germline gives CDR1 PRHDT, CDR2 FYEKMQ (reference sequence). TCRdb keeps only in-frame clones here, not all; method: immunoSEQ multiplex PCR. The table lists roughly 140,000 clones, about 81% of them singletons. Participant age was roughly 18 to 95 years, and participants resided in roughly 24 US areas. Participants had their cohort set by participant-reported clinical history. The data were taken from a study of blood T cell repertoires in COVID-19.

The receptor's source is a middle-aged man who had recovered from COVID-19. Sequenced: PBMCs or T cells enriched from blood (not recorded which). This chain uses TRBV13 with TRBJ2-7, with 7 bases fitting TRBD1. CDR3 amino acids: CASSLGQNYEQYF. The CDR3, as DNA: TGTGCCAGCAGCTTGGGACAGAACTACGAGCAGTACTTC.